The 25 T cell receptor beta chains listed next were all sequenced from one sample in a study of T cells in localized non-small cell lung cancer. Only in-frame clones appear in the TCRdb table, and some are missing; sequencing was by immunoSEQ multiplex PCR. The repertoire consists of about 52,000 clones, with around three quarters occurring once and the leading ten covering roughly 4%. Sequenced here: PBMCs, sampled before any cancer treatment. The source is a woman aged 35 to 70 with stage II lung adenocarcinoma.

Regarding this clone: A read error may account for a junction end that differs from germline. The CDR3, as DNA: TGCGCCAGCAGCGAAGACAGGCTAGCGGGGGCCTACGAGCAGTACTTC. Encoded protein: CASSEDRLAGAYEQYF. The V and J genes are TRBV4-3 and TRBJ2-7; 10 nucleotides match TRBD2. There are 16 residues in the CDR3. Germline CDR1 and CDR2: LGHNA and YSLEER.

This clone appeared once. In DNA form, the CDR3 reads TGCGCCAGCAGCTTGAGGACTAGTGGTGATCCCTACGAGCAGTACTTC. Residues: CASSLRTSGDPYEQYF. J is TRBJ2-7 and V is TRBV5-1, with 7 bases lining up with TRBD2. The V gene end was trimmed by 1 base and the J gene end by 2 bases; junction bases not matched to a gene: 9. CDR1 and CDR2 (germline): SGHRS, YFSETQ. The CDR3 consists of 16 residues.

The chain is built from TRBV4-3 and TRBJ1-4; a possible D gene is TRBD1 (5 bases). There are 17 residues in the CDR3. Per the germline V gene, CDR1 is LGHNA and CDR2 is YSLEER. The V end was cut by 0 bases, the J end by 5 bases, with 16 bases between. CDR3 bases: TGCGCCAGCAGCCAAGAAGTTTCCGGACAATCGAATGAAAAACTGTTTTTT. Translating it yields CASSQEVSGQSNEKLFF.

The CDR3 DNA is TGTGCCAGCAGTCGGAGGGACAGCCCCTACGAGCAGTACTTC. As protein: CASSRRDSPYEQYF. The genes are TRBV28 and TRBJ2-7; TRBD1 might be the D (7 bases). Germline loops: CDR1 MDHEN, CDR2 SYDVKM. V was cut by 5 bases and J by 2 bases, with 13 bases left in between. The CDR3 runs to 14 residues. Filled out from reference TRBV28 and TRBJ2-7, the complete variable domain reads DVKVTQSSRYLVKRTGEKVFLECVQDMDHENMFWYRQDPGLGLRLIYFSYDVKMKEKGDIPEGYSVSREKKERFSLILESASTNQTSMYLCASSRRDSPYEQYFGPGTRLTVT.

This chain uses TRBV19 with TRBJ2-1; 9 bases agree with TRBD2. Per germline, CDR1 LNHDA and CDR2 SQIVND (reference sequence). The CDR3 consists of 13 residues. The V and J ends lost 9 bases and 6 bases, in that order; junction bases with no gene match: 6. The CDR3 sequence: CASAGGRGNEQFF. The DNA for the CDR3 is TGTGCCAGCGCGGGGGGGAGAGGCAATGAGCAGTTCTTC.

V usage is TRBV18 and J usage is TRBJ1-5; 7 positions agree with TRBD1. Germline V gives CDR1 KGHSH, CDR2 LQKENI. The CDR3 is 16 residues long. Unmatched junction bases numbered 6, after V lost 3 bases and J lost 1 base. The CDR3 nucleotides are TGTGCCAGCTCACCTCAGGACAGGATGAGCAATCAGCCCCAGCATTTT. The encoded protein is CASSPQDRMSNQPQHF. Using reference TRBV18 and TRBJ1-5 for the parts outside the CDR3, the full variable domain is NAGVMQNPRHLVRRRGQEARLRCSPMKGHSHVYWYRQLPEEGLKFMVYLQKENIIDESGMPKERFSAEFPKEGPSILRIQQVVRGDSAAYFCASSPQDRMSNQPQHFGDGTRLSIL.

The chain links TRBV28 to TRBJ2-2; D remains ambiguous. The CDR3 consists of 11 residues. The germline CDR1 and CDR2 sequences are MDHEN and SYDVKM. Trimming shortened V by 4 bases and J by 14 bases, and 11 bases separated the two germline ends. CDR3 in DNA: TGTGCCAGCAGTTGGATGGGTCATCTGTTTTTT. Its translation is CASSWMGHLFF.

CDR3 in DNA: TGCGCCAGCAGCCAAGATGGACTGAAGATCTCTGGAAACACCATATATTTT. The encoded protein is CASSQDGLKISGNTIYF. V gene TRBV4-1 combines with J gene TRBJ1-3; D unclear. This CDR3 contains 17 residues. Deletions cut 0 bases from V and 0 bases from J, with 12 bases between. CDR1 and CDR2 from the germline V gene are MGHRA and YSYEKL.

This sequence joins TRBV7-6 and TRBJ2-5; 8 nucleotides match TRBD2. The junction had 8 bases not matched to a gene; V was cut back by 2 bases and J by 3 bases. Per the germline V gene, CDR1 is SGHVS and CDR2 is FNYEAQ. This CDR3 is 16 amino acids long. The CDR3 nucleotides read TGTGCCAGCAGCTTATACCTGACTAGCGCTAAAGAGACCCAGTACTTC. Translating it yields CASSLYLTSAKETQYF.

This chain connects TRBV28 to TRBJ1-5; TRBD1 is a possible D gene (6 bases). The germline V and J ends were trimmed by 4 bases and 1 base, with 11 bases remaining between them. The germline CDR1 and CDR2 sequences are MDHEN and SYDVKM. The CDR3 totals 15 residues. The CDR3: CASSWGARSNQPQHF. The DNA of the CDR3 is TGTGCCAGCAGTTGGGGGGCGAGAAGCAATCAGCCCCAGCATTTT.

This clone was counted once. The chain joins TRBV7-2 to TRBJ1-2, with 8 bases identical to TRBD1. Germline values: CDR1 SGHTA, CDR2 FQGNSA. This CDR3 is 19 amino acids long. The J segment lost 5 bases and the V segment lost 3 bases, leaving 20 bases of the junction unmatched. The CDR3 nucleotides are TGTGCCAGCAGCTTGGAGGTGGGCACTCCCGGGACAGGAGCTTATGGCTACACCTTC. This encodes CASSLEVGTPGTGAYGYTF.

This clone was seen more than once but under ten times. This chain's CDR3 is CSARQPYGYTF. The CDR3 DNA reads TGCAGTGCCCGACAGCCTTATGGCTACACCTTC. The J gene is TRBJ1-2, the V gene TRBV20-1; TRBD1 might be the D (5 bases). The CDR3 has 11 amino acids. V dropped 6 bases and J dropped 5 bases, with 10 bases sitting between them. The V gene's germline CDR1 is DFQATT and CDR2 SNEGSKA (reference sequence).

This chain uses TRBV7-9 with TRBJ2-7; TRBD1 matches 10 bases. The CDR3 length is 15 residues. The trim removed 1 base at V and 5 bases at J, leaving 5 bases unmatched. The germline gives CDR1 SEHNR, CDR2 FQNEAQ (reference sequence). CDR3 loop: CASSLGQGALDEQYF. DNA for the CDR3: TGTGCCAGCAGCTTAGGACAGGGGGCACTCGACGAGCAGTACTTC.

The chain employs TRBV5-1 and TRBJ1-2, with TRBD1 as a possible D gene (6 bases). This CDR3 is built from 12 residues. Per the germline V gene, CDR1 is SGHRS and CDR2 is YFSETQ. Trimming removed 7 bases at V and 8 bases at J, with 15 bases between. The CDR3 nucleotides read TGCGCCAGCCACGGGACAATAGGGGGCTACACCTTC. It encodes CASHGTIGGYTF.

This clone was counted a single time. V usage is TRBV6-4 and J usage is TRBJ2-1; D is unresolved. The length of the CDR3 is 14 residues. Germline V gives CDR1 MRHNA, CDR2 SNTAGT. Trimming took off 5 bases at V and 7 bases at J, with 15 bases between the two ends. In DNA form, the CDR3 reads TGTGCCAGCAGTACCGGGTCCGACCAGAATGAGCAGTTCTTC. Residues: CASSTGSDQNEQFF.

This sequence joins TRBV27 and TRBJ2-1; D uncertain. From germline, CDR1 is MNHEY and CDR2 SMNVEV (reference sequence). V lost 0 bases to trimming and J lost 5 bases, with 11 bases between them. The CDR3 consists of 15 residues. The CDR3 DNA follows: TGTGCCAGCAGTTTATCGGAGCCATCGGACAATGAGCAGTTCTTC. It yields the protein CASSLSEPSDNEQFF.

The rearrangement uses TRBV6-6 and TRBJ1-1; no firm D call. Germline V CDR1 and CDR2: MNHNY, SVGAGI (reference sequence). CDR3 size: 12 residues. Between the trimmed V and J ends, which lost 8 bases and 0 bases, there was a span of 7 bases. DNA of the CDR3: TGTGCCAGCGGATCGATGAACACTGAAGCTTTCTTT. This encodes CASGSMNTEAFF.

The CDR3, as DNA: TGCAGCGGCACAGGGGGCGGGCTCTCTGAAGCTTTCTTT. Protein product: CSGTGGGLSEAFF. This chain connects TRBV29-1 to TRBJ1-1, with 9 bases matching TRBD1. Germline loops: CDR1 SQVTM, CDR2 ANQGSEA. Trimming cost V 7 bases and J 6 bases; bases outside gene matches: 9. This CDR3 region has 13 residues.

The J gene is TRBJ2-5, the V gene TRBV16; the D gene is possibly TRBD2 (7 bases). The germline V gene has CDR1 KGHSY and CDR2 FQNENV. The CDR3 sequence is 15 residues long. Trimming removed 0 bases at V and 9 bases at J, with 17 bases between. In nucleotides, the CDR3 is TGTGCCAGCAGCCAATCGAGGACTAGGGGGGAGGCCCAGTACTTC. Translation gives CASSQSRTRGEAQYF.

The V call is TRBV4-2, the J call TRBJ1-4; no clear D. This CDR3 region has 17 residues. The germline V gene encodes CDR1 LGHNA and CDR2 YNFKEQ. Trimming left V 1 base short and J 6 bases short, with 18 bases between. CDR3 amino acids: CASSQGMRAGIDEKLFF. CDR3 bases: TGTGCCAGCAGCCAAGGGATGAGAGCAGGAATCGATGAAAAACTGTTTTTT.

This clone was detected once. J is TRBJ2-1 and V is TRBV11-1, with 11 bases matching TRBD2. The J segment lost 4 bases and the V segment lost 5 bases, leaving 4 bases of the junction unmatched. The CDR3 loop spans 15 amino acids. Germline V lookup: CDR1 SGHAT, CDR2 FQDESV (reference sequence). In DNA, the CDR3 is TGTGCCAGCAGCCCTAGGACTAGCGGGTACAATGAGCAGTTCTTC. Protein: CASSPRTSGYNEQFF.

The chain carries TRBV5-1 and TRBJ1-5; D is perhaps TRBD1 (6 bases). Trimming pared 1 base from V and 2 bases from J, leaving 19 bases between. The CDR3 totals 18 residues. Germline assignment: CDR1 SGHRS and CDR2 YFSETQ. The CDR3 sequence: CASSLMPHGGAGNQPQHF. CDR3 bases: TGCGCCAGCAGCTTGATGCCCCACGGGGGCGCGGGCAATCAGCCCCAGCATTTT.

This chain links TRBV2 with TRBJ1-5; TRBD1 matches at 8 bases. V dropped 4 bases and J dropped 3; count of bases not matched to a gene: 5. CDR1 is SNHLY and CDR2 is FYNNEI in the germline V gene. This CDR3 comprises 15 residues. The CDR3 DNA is TGTGCCAGCAGTGTTGAGGGACAGGACAATCAGCCCCAGCATTTT. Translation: CASSVEGQDNQPQHF.

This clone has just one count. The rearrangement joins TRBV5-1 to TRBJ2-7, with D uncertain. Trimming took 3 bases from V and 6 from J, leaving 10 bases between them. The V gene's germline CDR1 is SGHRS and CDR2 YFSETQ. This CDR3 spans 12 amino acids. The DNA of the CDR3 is TGCGCCAGCAGCTACGACTCCGGCGAGCAGTACTTC. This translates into CASSYDSGEQYF.

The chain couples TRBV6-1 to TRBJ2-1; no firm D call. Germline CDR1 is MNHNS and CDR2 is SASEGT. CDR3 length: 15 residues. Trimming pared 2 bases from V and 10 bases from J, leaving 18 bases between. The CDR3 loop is CASSESGLEVREQFF. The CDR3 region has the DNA TGTGCCAGCAGTGAAAGTGGGCTAGAAGTAAGAGAGCAGTTCTTC.